This entry lists 28 T cell receptor beta chains sequenced from one sample in a study of OX40 agonist ivuxolimab in advanced cancers. Using immunoSEQ multiplex PCR, the repertoire was profiled, and TCRdb retains in-frame clones only, with some absent. The repertoire holds more than 75,000 clones, with 80% to 90% as singletons. This sample comprised CD4+ or CD8+ T cells sorted from blood, obtained in a trial of the OX40 agonist ivuxolimab. Receptors originate from an adult with an advanced solid tumor such as melanoma, head and neck, liver or kidney cancer.

In this sample, this clone turned up a few times. This rearrangement joins TRBV30 to TRBJ1-1; D remains unclear. This CDR3 has 12 amino acids. Germline V CDR1 and CDR2: GTSNPN, SVGIG (reference sequence). V was cut by 2 bases and J by 4 bases, with 8 bases left in between. The CDR3 DNA reads TGTGCCTGGAGTCATGTGGGCACTGAAGCTTTCTTT. Translating gives CAWSHVGTEAFF.

The chain is built from TRBV5-1 and TRBJ2-7; either TRBD1 or TRBD2 may supply D (5 bases each). The length of the CDR3 is 13 residues. V lost 3 bases to trimming and J lost 9 bases, with 16 bases between them. Germline-derived CDR1 and CDR2 are SGHRS and YFSETQ. CDR3: CASSYNPGPGQYF. The DNA of the CDR3 is TGCGCCAGCAGCTACAACCCGGGACCGGGGCAGTACTTC.

This chain uses TRBV7-2 with TRBJ2-7, with D possibly being TRBD2 (5 bases). Trimming removed 2 bases at V and 0 bases at J, with 11 bases between. CDR1 SGHTA and CDR2 FQGNSA come from the germline V gene. CDR3 length: 15 amino acids. CDR3 residues: CASSLSRVTSYEQYF. Here the CDR3 DNA reads TGTGCCAGCAGCTTATCGAGGGTTACCTCCTACGAGCAGTACTTC.

The V gene is TRBV28, the J gene TRBJ1-1, with D tentatively TRBD1 (5 bases). Germline CDR1 reads MDHEN; CDR2 reads SYDVKM. Trimming removed 3 bases from V and 3 bases from J, with 11 bases in between. The CDR3 extends over 14 amino acids. This chain's CDR3 is CASSLGRADTEAFF. The CDR3 nucleotides read TGTGCCAGCAGTTTGGGCAGGGCGGACACTGAAGCTTTCTTT. Looking up the rest from reference TRBV28 and TRBJ1-1 gives the full variable domain: DVKVTQSSRYLVKRTGEKVFLECVQDMDHENMFWYRQDPGLGLRLIYFSYDVKMKEKGDIPEGYSVSREKKERFSLILESASTNQTSMYLCASSLGRADTEAFFGQGTRLTVV.

The chain is built from TRBV5-6 and TRBJ1-5; the match to TRBD1 covers 7 bases. J gave up 8 bases and V 5 bases, and 10 bases lay outside the gene matches. Germline values: CDR1 SGHDT, CDR2 YYEEEE. The CDR3 sequence is 14 residues long. CDR3 sequence reads: CASRKTGIEEPQHF. The CDR3, as DNA: TGTGCCAGCAGGAAGACAGGGATAGAGGAGCCCCAGCATTTT.

V and J are TRBV7-6 and TRBJ1-3; TRBD1 is a possible D gene (5 bases). Trimming took 5 bases from V and 2 from J, leaving 10 bases between them. The germline CDR1 and CDR2 sequences are SGHVS and FNYEAQ. CDR3 length: 14 residues. CDR3 in DNA: TGTGCCAGCAGCGCGGGACCGACTGGAAACACCATATATTTT. This gives the protein CASSAGPTGNTIYF.

The chain joins TRBV18 to TRBJ2-1, with D possibly matching TRBD1 (5 bases). The CDR3 contains 12 residues. The V end lost 3 bases, the J end lost 9 bases, and 9 bases lay between the germline ends. Germline lookup yields CDR1 KGHSH and CDR2 LQKENI. DNA of the CDR3: TGTGCCAGCTCACCCGACAGAGGTGAGCAGTTCTTC. This sequence encodes CASSPDRGEQFF.

The rearrangement links TRBV28 to TRBJ1-2; D unclear. Germline CDR1 and CDR2: MDHEN and SYDVKM. Trimming took off 5 bases at V and 8 bases at J, with 15 bases between the two ends. The CDR3 consists of 13 residues. The CDR3 DNA is TGTGCCAGCAGTCCCTTAAGAGGGTACGGCTACACCTTC. Its protein product is CASSPLRGYGYTF.

This chain uses TRBV30 with TRBJ1-3, with a weak D call TRBD1 (5 bases). V gave up 6 bases and J gave up 0 bases, with 15 bases separating them. CDR3 size: 15 residues. Per germline, CDR1 GTSNPN and CDR2 SVGIG (reference sequence). The CDR3, as DNA: TGTGCCTGTATCTTCGGGGCTACCTCTGGAAACACCATATATTTT. Amino acid sequence: CACIFGATSGNTIYF.

V is TRBV6-1 and J is TRBJ1-2, with D uncertain. Trimming pared 8 bases from V and 3 bases from J, leaving 13 bases between. The germline V gene encodes CDR1 MNHNS and CDR2 SASEGT. This CDR3 comprises 13 residues. In DNA form, the CDR3 reads TGTGCCAGCTCCAAAGGACCCCACTATGGCTACACCTTC. Translation: CASSKGPHYGYTF.

This clone was seen only a few times. V usage is TRBV10-2 and J usage is TRBJ1-2, with TRBD1 identical over 9 bases. CDR3 length: 14 residues. With 3 bases clipped from V and 8 bases from J, the junction kept 7 bases outside the gene matches. Looked up from germline, CDR1 is WSHSY and CDR2 is SAAADI. The CDR3 protein is CASSDTGGWWGYTF. The CDR3 DNA sequence: TGCGCCAGCAGTGACACAGGGGGCTGGTGGGGCTACACCTTC.

About this clone: The sample has other DNA sequences that encode this CDR3 too. V and J are TRBV10-3 and TRBJ1-1, with D possibly matching TRBD1 (5 bases). CDR1 is ENHRY and CDR2 is SYGVKD in the germline V gene. The CDR3 extends over 13 amino acids. V lost 4 bases to trimming and J lost 1 base, with 7 bases between them. CDR3 coding DNA: TGTGCCATCAGTGGGCAGGGGAACACTGAAGCTTTCTTT. It encodes CAISGQGNTEAFF.

The rearrangement links TRBV6-1 to TRBJ1-6; no clear D. Deletions cut 6 bases from V and 5 bases from J, with 11 bases between. Per germline, CDR1 MNHNS and CDR2 SASEGT. This CDR3 spans 14 amino acids. CDR3 DNA: TGTGCCAGCAGCCGGGAGAGAGATAATTCACCCCTCCACTTT. Protein product: CASSRERDNSPLHF.

The genes are TRBV19 and TRBJ1-1; a weak D match, TRBD1 (5 bases). The CDR3 consists of 14 residues. Germline CDR1 LNHDA, CDR2 SQIVND (reference sequence). With 5 bases removed from V and 0 bases from J, the gap between germline ends came to 10 bases. CDR3 loop: CASSFEGLNTEAFF. Here the CDR3 DNA reads TGTGCCAGTAGTTTTGAGGGGTTGAACACTGAAGCTTTCTTT.

In this sample, this clone turned up once. J is TRBJ2-3 and V is TRBV5-1; D perhaps matches TRBD1 (5 bases). Between the trimmed V and J ends, which lost 0 bases and 2 bases, there was a span of 19 bases. Germline V gene data show CDR1 as SGHRS and CDR2 as YFSETQ. There are 18 residues in the CDR3. The CDR3 sequence: CASSLEPFKTVTTDTQYF. As DNA, the CDR3 is TGCGCCAGCAGCTTGGAACCCTTTAAGACAGTTACCACAGATACGCAGTATTTT.

The chain combines TRBV7-2 with TRBJ2-4; D is unresolved. The CDR3 runs 14 residues. Trimming removed 5 bases from V and 9 bases from J, with 17 bases in between. Germline lookup yields CDR1 SGHTA and CDR2 FQGNSA. Here the CDR3 reads CASSPDRVSGIQYF. DNA of the CDR3: TGTGCCAGCAGCCCAGACCGGGTGTCCGGCATTCAGTACTTC.

The rearrangement links TRBV28 to TRBJ1-1; tentative D call: TRBD1 (6 bases). This CDR3 is 16 amino acids long. Deletions cut 5 bases from V and 1 base from J, with 17 bases between. Per the germline V gene, CDR1 is MDHEN and CDR2 is SYDVKM. CDR3 sequence (DNA): TGTGCCAGCAGTCCCCCTCGGGGGGCTTGGAACACTGAAGCTTTCTTT. This encodes CASSPPRGAWNTEAFF.

This chain links TRBV6-1 with TRBJ2-3, with TRBD1 matching over 7 bases. V was clipped by 6 bases and J by 0 bases; unmatched bases: 6. This CDR3 contains 15 residues. CDR1 is MNHNS and CDR2 is SASEGT in the germline V gene. In nucleotides, the CDR3 is TGTGCCAGCAGGAGGACAGGCCTCAGCACAGATACGCAGTATTTT. Translating gives CASRRTGLSTDTQYF.

This chain connects TRBV29-1 to TRBJ2-2; 10 bases align to TRBD1. This CDR3 is 14 amino acids long. Germline V CDR1 and CDR2: SQVTM, ANQGSEA. V lost 5 bases to trimming and J lost 6 bases; unmatched junction nucleotides: 6. CDR3 DNA: TGCAGCGTTTCCCGACAGGGGGCCGCCGGGGAGCTGTTTTTT. It yields the protein CSVSRQGAAGELFF.

This clone was detected only a few times. The chain joins TRBV6-5 to TRBJ1-5; D gene unclear. Trimming left V 0 bases short and J 0 bases short, with 9 bases between. The CDR3 totals 16 residues. Germline V gives CDR1 MNHEY, CDR2 SVGAGI. The CDR3 DNA sequence: TGTGCCAGCAGTTACTCGGCAGCTTATAGCAATCAGCCCCAGCATTTT. Protein sequence: CASSYSAAYSNQPQHF.

This chain connects TRBV11-2 to TRBJ2-1; tentatively, D is TRBD1 (5 bases). The CDR3 runs 15 residues. Trimming left V 1 base short and J 10 bases short, with 17 bases between. Germline V gene sequence: CDR1 SGHAT, CDR2 FQNNGV. The DNA for the CDR3 is TGTGCCAGCAGCTTAGTGCCAGGTGGGGCGAAAGAGCAGTTCTTC. It is translated as CASSLVPGGAKEQFF.

The V and J genes are TRBV10-3 and TRBJ1-1; TRBD1 might be the D (6 bases). The CDR3 runs to 17 residues. Trimming cost V 0 bases and J 7 bases, with 21 bases left between them. From germline, CDR1 is ENHRY and CDR2 SYGVKD. The CDR3: CAISESGTPANVGEAFF. CDR3 nucleotide sequence: TGTGCCATCAGTGAGTCGGGGACACCGGCCAATGTGGGTGAAGCTTTCTTT.

A word on this clone: The junction does not match germline at one end; this may be a read error. V usage is TRBV11-2 and J usage is TRBJ2-1; TRBD2 is a possible D gene (5 bases). The germline gives CDR1 SGHAT, CDR2 FQNNGV. The CDR3 consists of 17 residues. In nucleotides, the CDR3 is TGCGCCAGCAGCCAAGACGCCTCGAGCGGACTCTACAATGAGCAGTTCTTC. This sequence encodes CASSQDASSGLYNEQFF.

This clone was counted a single time. The chain links TRBV28 to TRBJ1-2; TRBD1 matches 11 bases. The CDR3 sequence is 15 residues long. V lost 5 bases, J lost 4 bases, and 6 bases stayed unmatched. Germline-derived CDR1 and CDR2 are MDHEN and SYDVKM. For the CDR3, the DNA is TGTGCCAGCAGTCGGGGGACAGGGGGGATCTATGGCTACACCTTC. Its translation: CASSRGTGGIYGYTF.

The CDR3 bases are TGTGCCAGCAGCCAAGATTGGAATTGGGGAGGCTACACCTTC. The encoded protein is CASSQDWNWGGYTF. The chain recombines TRBV14 with TRBJ1-2, with D hard to call. This CDR3 has 14 amino acids. Trimming removed 0 bases from V and 8 bases from J, with 13 bases in between. Germline V gene lookup returns CDR1 SGHDN and CDR2 FVKESK. The full variable domain, completed using reference TRBV14 and TRBJ1-2, is EAGVTQFPSHSVIEKGQTVTLRCDPISGHDNLYWYRRVMGKEIKFLLHFVKESKQDESGMPNNRFLAERTGGTYSTLKVQPAELEDSGVYFCASSQDWNWGGYTFGSGTRLTVV.

V is TRBV29-1 and J is TRBJ1-3; D gene unclear. In germline, CDR1 is SQVTM, CDR2 ANQGSEA. This CDR3 has 12 residues. V lost 4 bases, J lost 0 bases, and 4 bases lay in between. CDR3 protein: CSVVSSGNTIYF. The CDR3 coding sequence is TGCAGCGTTGTGTCCTCTGGAAACACCATATATTTT.

The rearrangement links TRBV11-2 to TRBJ1-6, with unresolved D. CDR1 is SGHAT, CDR2 FQNNGV, per germline. The CDR3 spans 14 residues. V lost 0 bases and J 8 bases, leaving 8 bases between the germline ends. The CDR3 coding sequence is TGTGCCAGCAGCTTAGACGGGGTTTATTCACCCCTCCACTTT. It codes for CASSLDGVYSPLHF.

The CDR3 loop is CASTGQGSDNEQFF. The CDR3 region has the DNA TGTGCCAGCACAGGACAGGGGTCGGACAATGAGCAGTTCTTC. The chain combines TRBV18 with TRBJ2-1; 9 nucleotides line up with TRBD1. J gave up 5 bases and V 8 bases, and 7 bases lay outside the gene matches. This CDR3 region has 14 residues. Germline V gene lookup returns CDR1 KGHSH and CDR2 LQKENI.